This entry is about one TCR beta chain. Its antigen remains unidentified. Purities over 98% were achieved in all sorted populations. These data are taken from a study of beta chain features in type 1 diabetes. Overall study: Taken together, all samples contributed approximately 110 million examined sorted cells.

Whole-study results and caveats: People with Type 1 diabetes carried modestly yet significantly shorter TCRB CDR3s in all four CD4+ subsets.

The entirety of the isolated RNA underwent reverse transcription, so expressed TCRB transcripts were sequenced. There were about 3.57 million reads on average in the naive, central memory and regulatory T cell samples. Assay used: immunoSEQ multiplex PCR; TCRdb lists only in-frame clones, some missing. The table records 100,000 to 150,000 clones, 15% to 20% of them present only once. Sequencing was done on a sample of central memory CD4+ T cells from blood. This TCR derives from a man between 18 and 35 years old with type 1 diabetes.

CDR3 protein: CSADDRGQRNTEAFF. The CDR3 nucleotides are TGCAGCGCCGATGACCGGGGGCAGAGGAACACTGAAGCTTTCTTT. J is TRBJ1-1 and V is TRBV29-1; D is possibly TRBD1 (6 bases). Trimming took off 7 bases at V and 1 base at J, with 19 bases between the two ends. The length of the CDR3 is 15 residues. CDR1 and CDR2 (germline): SQVTM, ANQGSEA.